Listed here are 32 T cell receptor beta chains from one sample, sequenced in a study of blood T cell repertoires in COVID-19. Assay: immunoSEQ multiplex PCR; the TCRdb copy retains only in-frame clones and omits some. Of about 230,000 clones in the sample, about nine tenths were seen once. The sequenced sample consisted of peripheral blood. The receptors were gathered from a man over 45 with COVID-19, enrolled during active disease.

The chain uses TRBV10-3 and TRBJ1-4; 8 bases agree with TRBD1. The CDR3 has 13 residues. V was pared by 10 bases and J by 2 bases, with 3 bases of the junction left unmatched. Germline V gene data show CDR1 as ENHRY and CDR2 as SYGVKD. CDR3 loop: CASDRGTNEKLFF. The CDR3 DNA is TGTGCCAGCGACAGGGGCACTAATGAAAAACTGTTTTTT.

This chain links TRBV19 with TRBJ2-7, with a possible D match to TRBD1 (6 bases). Deletions cut 5 bases from V and 0 bases from J, with 14 bases between. The germline V gene encodes CDR1 LNHDA and CDR2 SQIVND (reference sequence). The CDR3 is 15 residues long. The CDR3 DNA follows: TGTGCCAGTAGTGGGTCAGGGGAGAGCTCCTACGAGCAGTACTTC. This encodes CASSGSGESSYEQYF.

The J gene is TRBJ1-4, the V gene TRBV25-1; no firm D call. V was pared by 2 bases and J by 6 bases, with 16 bases between. CDR3 length: 16 amino acids. Germline V gene sequence: CDR1 MGHDK, CDR2 SYGVNS. The CDR3 region is CASSEIGVGNHEKLFF. Here the CDR3 DNA reads TGTGCCAGCAGTGAAATTGGTGTCGGGAACCATGAAAAACTGTTTTTT.

This clone was seen just once. The genes are TRBV12-3 or TRBV12-4 and TRBJ1-2; D gene ambiguous. The CDR3 runs 11 residues. V was clipped by 6 bases and J by 4 bases, with 6 bases between them. The CDR3 DNA reads TGTGCCAGCAGGTCCAGCTATGGCTACACCTTC. Amino acids: CASRSSYGYTF.

The CDR3 nucleotides are TGTGCCAGCAGCCCCGGACAGCTAAGTTACGAGCAGTACTTC. Translation: CASSPGQLSYEQYF. The rearrangement uses TRBV3-1 (or the pseudogene TRBV3-2) and TRBJ2-7, with D tentatively TRBD1 (6 bases). CDR3 size: 14 residues. The V end was cut by 4 bases, the J end by 4 bases, with 14 bases between. Germline V gene lookup returns CDR1 LGHDT and CDR2 YNNKEL (reference sequence).

The chain joins TRBV27 to TRBJ1-3, with D possibly being TRBD1 (5 bases). CDR1 and CDR2 (germline): MNHEY, SMNVEV (reference sequence). The CDR3 length is 15 residues. V lost 6 bases, J lost 0 bases, and 12 bases lay in between. The DNA for the CDR3 is TGTGCCAGCAGCCGAGACAGCTACTCTGGAAACACCATATATTTT. As protein: CASSRDSYSGNTIYF.

This clone appeared a single time. The CDR3 bases are TGTGCCAGCAGGATTGGGCCAGGGTATGGCTACACCTTC. Translating gives CASRIGPGYGYTF. The chain recombines TRBV27 with TRBJ1-2; weak D call: TRBD1 (5 bases). Germline lookup yields CDR1 MNHEY and CDR2 SMNVEV (reference sequence). The CDR3 has 13 residues. V dropped 6 bases and J dropped 5 bases, with 13 bases sitting between them.

The chain joins TRBV6-5 to TRBJ2-1; D not certain. This CDR3 contains 13 residues. CDR1 MNHEY and CDR2 SVGAGI come from the germline V gene. V lost 4 bases to trimming and J lost 5 bases, with 9 bases between them. CDR3 bases: TGTGCCAGCAGTTTCGTCGGTGACAATGAGCAGTTCTTC. It yields the protein CASSFVGDNEQFF.

V is TRBV9 and J is TRBJ1-5, with D unclear. V was trimmed by 0 bases and J by 10 bases, leaving 11 bases between them. Per the germline V gene, CDR1 is SGDLS and CDR2 is YYNGEE. The CDR3 loop spans 13 amino acids. As DNA, the CDR3 is TGTGCCAGCAGCGTAGATGAGCGGAAACCCCAGCATTTT. This encodes CASSVDERKPQHF.

This clone was recorded only once. The rearrangement links TRBV11-2 to TRBJ2-3, with TRBD2 matching 7 bases. This CDR3 region has 17 residues. In germline, CDR1 is SGHAT, CDR2 FQNNGV. Trimming removed 1 base from V and 1 base from J; junction bases left unmatched: 8. The chain's CDR3 is CASSLGGGGDGTDTQYF. The CDR3, as DNA: TGTGCCAGCAGCTTAGGGGGGGGAGGTGACGGCACAGATACGCAGTATTTT.

CDR3 sequence: CASSGTGGLPQHF. CDR3 bases: TGTGCCAGCAGTGGGACAGGGGGCCTACCCCAGCATTTT. This chain connects TRBV25-1 to TRBJ1-5; TRBD1 agrees at 11 bases. The junction had 3 bases not matched to a gene; V was cut back by 4 bases and J by 10 bases. The CDR3 is 13 amino acids. The germline gives CDR1 MGHDK, CDR2 SYGVNS.

The chain carries TRBV7-9 and TRBJ2-7; D is perhaps TRBD2 (5 bases). The CDR3 runs to 14 residues. CDR1 and CDR2 from the germline V gene are SEHNR and FQNEAQ (reference sequence). V was cut by 5 bases and J by 7 bases, with 18 bases left in between. CDR3 in amino acids: CASSPDGNLREQYF. The CDR3 nucleotides read TGTGCCAGCAGCCCCGACGGGAACTTACGAGAGCAGTACTTC.

The gene calls are TRBV11-2 and TRBJ2-7, with 10 bases lining up with TRBD2. This CDR3 comprises 16 residues. Germline V gives CDR1 SGHAT, CDR2 FQNNGV. The V segment lost 6 bases and the J segment 2 bases; nucleotides outside the gene matches: 10. CDR3 loop: CASRPIAGGFPYEQYF. Here the CDR3 DNA reads TGTGCCAGCAGACCGATAGCGGGAGGTTTCCCCTACGAGCAGTACTTC.

This sequence joins TRBV24-1 and TRBJ1-1; 8 nucleotides agree with TRBD1. The trim removed 7 bases at V and 6 bases at J, leaving 0 bases unmatched. The CDR3 sequence is 11 residues long. The germline V gene encodes CDR1 KGHDR and CDR2 SFDVKD. This CDR3 reads CATRQGAEAFF. CDR3 DNA: TGTGCCACCAGACAGGGGGCTGAAGCTTTCTTT.

This clone was found once. J is TRBJ2-2 and V is TRBV29-1; TRBD1 aligns across 7 bases. Germline CDR1 reads SQVTM; CDR2 reads ANQGSEA. The CDR3 extends over 16 amino acids. Trimming cost V 0 bases and J 5 bases; bases outside gene matches: 9. CDR3 nucleotides: TGCAGCGTTGAAGATCGAAGACAGGGTAGAACCGGGGAGCTGTTTTTT. Protein product: CSVEDRRQGRTGELFF.

This chain uses TRBV12-3 or TRBV12-4 with TRBJ1-2; tentative D call: TRBD1 (6 bases). Trimming stripped 6 bases from V and 8 bases from J, with 13 bases between. The CDR3 spans 12 residues. The CDR3 sequence is CASSSGVRGYTF. In DNA form, the CDR3 reads TGTGCCAGCAGCTCAGGGGTTCGGGGCTACACCTTC.

The J gene is TRBJ2-7, the V gene TRBV25-1, with D perhaps TRBD2 (5 bases). The germline CDR1 and CDR2 sequences are MGHDK and SYGVNS. The CDR3 sequence is 14 residues long. V lost 3 bases to trimming and J lost 7 bases, with 16 bases between them. The CDR3 DNA sequence: TGTGCCAGCAGTGACTTCCGGGGTCATGCGGAGCAGTACTTC. Protein: CASSDFRGHAEQYF.

The chain joins TRBV9 to TRBJ2-1, with 13 bases that match TRBD2. CDR1 is SGDLS and CDR2 is YYNGEE in the germline V gene. The CDR3 consists of 16 residues. The junction had 8 bases not matched to a gene; V was cut back by 3 bases and J by 8 bases. CDR3 in amino acids: CASSEAGLAGKDEQFF. CDR3 coding DNA: TGTGCCAGCAGCGAAGCGGGACTAGCGGGAAAGGATGAGCAGTTCTTC.

Here the CDR3 DNA reads TGTGCCACCAGCAGAGATACGGGGCTAGCGGGAGGAGAGCAGTTCTTC. This gives the protein CATSRDTGLAGGEQFF. The rearrangement joins TRBV15 to TRBJ2-1, with 11 bases that match TRBD2. Looked up from germline, CDR1 is LNHNV and CDR2 is YYDKDF (reference sequence). The CDR3 has 16 residues. With 0 bases clipped from V and 10 bases from J, the junction kept 8 bases outside the gene matches.

This clone showed up just once. CDR3 coding DNA: TGTGCCAGCAGCTTAGTGCCGACTAGCTCCTACGAGCAGTACTTC. This sequence encodes CASSLVPTSSYEQYF. The chain links TRBV7-8 to TRBJ2-7; tentatively, D is TRBD2 (6 bases). V was shortened by 1 base and J by 0 bases, with 10 bases between the two germline ends. The CDR3 totals 15 residues. Germline loops: CDR1 SGHVS, CDR2 FQNEAQ.

The CDR3 reads CASSSGNGMETQYF. The DNA of the CDR3 is TGTGCCAGCAGCTCAGGGAATGGAATGGAGACCCAGTACTTC. This sequence joins TRBV6-5 and TRBJ2-5, with a weak D call TRBD1 (5 bases). From germline, CDR1 is MNHEY and CDR2 SVGAGI. V gave up 6 bases and J gave up 5 bases, with 16 bases separating them. The length of the CDR3 is 14 residues.

This clone came up a few times. J is TRBJ1-1 and V is TRBV5-6; 12 bases line up with TRBD1. Germline V CDR1 and CDR2: SGHDT, YYEEEE. After removal of 4 bases from V and 4 bases from J, the junction contained 14 bases not matched to a gene. The CDR3 covers 18 residues. CDR3: CASSPNPGQGALGTEAFF. The CDR3 DNA reads as TGTGCCAGCAGCCCAAATCCGGGACAGGGGGCGCTTGGCACTGAAGCTTTCTTT.

The V gene is TRBV19, the J gene TRBJ2-4; 12 bases are shared with TRBD2. The CDR3 consists of 15 residues. J was trimmed by 6 bases and V by 2 bases; bases with no gene match: 2. Germline loops: CDR1 LNHDA, CDR2 SQIVND (reference sequence). The CDR3: CASSILAGGGNIQYF. The DNA of the CDR3 is TGTGCCAGTAGTATACTAGCGGGAGGGGGAAACATTCAGTACTTC.

V gene TRBV4-3 combines with J gene TRBJ2-3; possibly TRBD1 for D (5 bases). Germline loops: CDR1 LGHNA, CDR2 YSLEER. Trimming pared 4 bases from V and 0 bases from J, leaving 14 bases between. This CDR3 has 16 amino acids. CDR3: CASSRILGDSTDTQYF. Here the CDR3 DNA reads TGCGCCAGCAGCCGGATTCTAGGGGATAGCACAGATACGCAGTATTTT.

The V call is TRBV2, the J call TRBJ1-4; perhaps TRBD1 as D (6 bases). CDR1 is SNHLY, CDR2 FYNNEI, per germline. The V gene lost 4 bases and the J gene lost 7 bases, with 13 bases spanning the gap. The CDR3 covers 14 residues. This CDR3 reads CASSVEQGIEKLFF. In DNA form, the CDR3 reads TGTGCCAGCAGTGTCGAGCAGGGGATTGAAAAACTGTTTTTT.

This clone was seen only once. The chain uses TRBV2 and TRBJ1-6; D perhaps matches TRBD1 (6 bases). The CDR3 extends over 15 amino acids. Germline lookup yields CDR1 SNHLY and CDR2 FYNNEI. The V end lost 1 base, the J end lost 7 bases, and 11 bases lay between the germline ends. The CDR3 is CASSEDQGRNSPLHF. In DNA form, the CDR3 reads TGTGCCAGCAGTGAAGACCAGGGGAGAAATTCACCCCTCCACTTT.

This clone was detected a few times. V usage is TRBV3-1 (or the pseudogene TRBV3-2) and J usage is TRBJ1-3; D unclear. Looked up from germline, CDR1 is LGHDT and CDR2 is YNNKEL (reference sequence). The CDR3 has 16 amino acids. V lost 0 bases, J lost 0 bases, and 9 bases lay in between. CDR3 nucleotides: TGTGCCAGCAGCCAAGACAGCGACCTCTCTGGAAACACCATATATTTT. Translation gives CASSQDSDLSGNTIYF.

This clone was recorded a few times. The chain has TRBV11-3 and TRBJ2-1; D perhaps matches TRBD1 (6 bases). Deletions cut 1 base from V and 5 bases from J, with 12 bases between. This CDR3 is 15 amino acids long. CDR1 and CDR2 from the germline V gene are SGHNT and YENEEA. CDR3 bases: TGTGCCAGCAGCTTAGGAACAGGGATAAACAATGAGCAGTTCTTC. It specifies CASSLGTGINNEQFF.

The rearrangement uses TRBV3-1 (or the pseudogene TRBV3-2) and TRBJ2-2; perhaps TRBD1 as D (6 bases). The CDR3 covers 15 residues. The germline V and J ends were trimmed by 5 bases and 7 bases, with 17 bases remaining between them. Germline assignment: CDR1 LGHDT and CDR2 YNNKEL (reference sequence). The CDR3 sequence: CASSSRTVQNGELFF. CDR3 coding DNA: TGTGCCAGCAGCTCCCGGACAGTTCAAAACGGGGAGCTGTTTTTT.

This chain joins TRBV19 and TRBJ1-5; D perhaps matches TRBD1 (6 bases). Trimming cost V 3 bases and J 5 bases, with 11 bases left between them. Germline lookup yields CDR1 LNHDA and CDR2 SQIVND (reference sequence). The CDR3 sequence is 14 residues long. The CDR3 region is CASSIWGPDQPQHF. DNA for the CDR3: TGTGCCAGTAGTATTTGGGGGCCGGATCAGCCCCAGCATTTT.

This rearrangement joins TRBV6-5 to TRBJ2-7, with a tentative D call TRBD1 (5 bases). This CDR3 has 13 amino acids. Looked up from germline, CDR1 is MNHEY and CDR2 is SVGAGI. The V end lost 6 bases, the J end lost 1 base, and 10 bases lay between the germline ends. The CDR3 sequence: CASRPDRSYEQYF. As DNA, the CDR3 is TGTGCCAGCAGACCTGACAGATCCTACGAGCAGTACTTC.

The chain combines TRBV2 with TRBJ1-2; 8 positions agree with TRBD1. Per germline, CDR1 SNHLY and CDR2 FYNNEI. The V and J ends lost 10 bases and 4 bases, in that order; junction bases with no gene match: 20. The CDR3 is 17 residues long. CDR3 coding DNA: TGTGCCACGGGTGGGGTTGTCGGGACAGGATCGACCTATGGCTACACCTTC. Its translation is CATGGVVGTGSTYGYTF.